This T cell receptor beta chain was found in a study of graft-versus-host responses after intestinal transplantation. Remarks on this clone: The antigen remains unidentified.

CDR3 length equals 13 residues. Trimming took off 2 bases at V and 4 bases at J, with 6 bases between the two ends. Germline V lookup: CDR1 SGHTA, CDR2 FQGNSA. The method was immunoSEQ multiplex PCR; TCRdb's version includes in-frame clones alone and lacks a portion of them. Of over 100,000 clones in the sample, roughly nine tenths were seen once. The sequences come from unstimulated CD4+ T cells sorted from spleen or lymph node cells, collected before intestinal transplant. The receptor comes from a human donor who received an intestinal transplant. The chain recombines TRBV7-2 with TRBJ1-3; D unclear. The CDR3: CASSLRSGNTIYF. CDR3 sequence (DNA): TGTGCCAGCAGCTTAAGGTCCGGAAACACCATATATTTT.